This TCR beta chain was documented in a study of neurological immune-mediated disorders. V lost 2 bases, J lost 5 bases, and 6 bases stayed unmatched. The CDR3 length is 16 residues. Germline CDR1 reads MGHDK; CDR2 reads SYGVNS. The cDNA was generated through 5'RACE incorporating 10-nucleotide random UMIs. TCRdb processed the 5' RACE reads anew with MiXCR; each CDR3 protein has one entry. This sample has about 66,000 distinct CDR3 sequences; approximately 4.6% occur once, and the top ten carry about 2.2%. This clonotype was counted many times. Sequencing input: PBMCs. The chain recombines TRBV25-1 with TRBJ2-7; 13 nucleotides match TRBD2. This clonotype was obtained from a woman in her sixties or seventies with multiple sclerosis. The CDR3 region has the DNA TGTGCCAGCAGTGAACTCGGACTAGCGGGAGCAAACGAGCAGTACTTC. Translation: CASSELGLAGANEQYF.